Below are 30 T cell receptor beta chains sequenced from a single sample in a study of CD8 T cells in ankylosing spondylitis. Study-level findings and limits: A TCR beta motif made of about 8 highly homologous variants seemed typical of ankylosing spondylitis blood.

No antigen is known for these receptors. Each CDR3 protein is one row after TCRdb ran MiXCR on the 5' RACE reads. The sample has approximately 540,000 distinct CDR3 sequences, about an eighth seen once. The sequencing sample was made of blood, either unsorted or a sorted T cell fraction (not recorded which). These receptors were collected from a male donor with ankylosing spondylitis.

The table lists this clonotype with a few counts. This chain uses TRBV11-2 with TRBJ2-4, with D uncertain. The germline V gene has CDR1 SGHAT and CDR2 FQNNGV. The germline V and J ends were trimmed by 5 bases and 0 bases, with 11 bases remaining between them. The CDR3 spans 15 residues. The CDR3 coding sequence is TGTGCCAGCAGCGCAGACTTTTTAGCCAAAAACATTCAGTACTTC. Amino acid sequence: CASSADFLAKNIQYF.

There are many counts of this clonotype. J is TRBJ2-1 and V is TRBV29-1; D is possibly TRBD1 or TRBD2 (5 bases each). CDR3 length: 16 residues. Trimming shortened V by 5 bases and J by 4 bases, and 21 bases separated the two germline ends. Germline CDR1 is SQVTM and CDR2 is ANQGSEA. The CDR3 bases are TGCAGCGTTCCTGGAGAGGGCAGGGAGTTTTACAATGAGCAGTTCTTC. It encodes CSVPGEGREFYNEQFF.

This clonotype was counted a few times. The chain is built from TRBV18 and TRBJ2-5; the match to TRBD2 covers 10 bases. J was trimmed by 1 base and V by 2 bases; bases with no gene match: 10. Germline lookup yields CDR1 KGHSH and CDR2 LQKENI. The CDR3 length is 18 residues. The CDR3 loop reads CASSPADLAGVGQETQYF. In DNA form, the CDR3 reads TGTGCCAGCTCACCAGCGGACCTAGCGGGAGTGGGCCAAGAGACCCAGTACTTC. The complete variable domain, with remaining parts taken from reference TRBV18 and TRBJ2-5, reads NAGVMQNPRHLVRRRGQEARLRCSPMKGHSHVYWYRQLPEEGLKFMVYLQKENIIDESGMPKERFSAEFPKEGPSILRIQQVVRGDSAAYFCASSPADLAGVGQETQYFGPGTRLLVL.

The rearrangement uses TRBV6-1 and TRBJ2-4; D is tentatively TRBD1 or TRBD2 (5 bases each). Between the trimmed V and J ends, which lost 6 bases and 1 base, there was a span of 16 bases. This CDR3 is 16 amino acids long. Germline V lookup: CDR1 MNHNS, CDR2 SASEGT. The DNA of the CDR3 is TGTGCCAGCAGCCGCCAATTGGGGGTTGCCAAAAACATTCAGTACTTC. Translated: CASSRQLGVAKNIQYF.

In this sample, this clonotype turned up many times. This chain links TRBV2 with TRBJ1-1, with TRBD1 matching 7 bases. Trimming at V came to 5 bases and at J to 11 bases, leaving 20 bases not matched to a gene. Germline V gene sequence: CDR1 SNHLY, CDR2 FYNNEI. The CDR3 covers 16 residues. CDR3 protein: CASSQIPRTEGASAFF. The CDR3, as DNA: TGTGCCAGCAGTCAAATACCCCGGACCGAGGGGGCATCGGCTTTCTTT. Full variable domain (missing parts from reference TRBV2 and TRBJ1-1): EPEVTQTPSHQVTQMGQEVILRCVPISNHLYFYWYRQILGQKVEFLVSFYNNEISEKSEIFDDQFSVERPDGSNFTLKIRSTKLEDSAMYFCASSQIPRTEGASAFFGQGTRLTVV.

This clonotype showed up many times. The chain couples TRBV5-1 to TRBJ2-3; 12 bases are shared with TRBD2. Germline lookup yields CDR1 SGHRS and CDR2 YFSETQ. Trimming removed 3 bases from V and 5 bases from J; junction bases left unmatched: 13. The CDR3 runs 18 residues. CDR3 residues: CASSSPSPSSGRVDTQYF. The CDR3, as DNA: TGCGCCAGCAGCTCCCCCTCTCCCTCTAGCGGGAGGGTAGATACGCAGTATTTT.

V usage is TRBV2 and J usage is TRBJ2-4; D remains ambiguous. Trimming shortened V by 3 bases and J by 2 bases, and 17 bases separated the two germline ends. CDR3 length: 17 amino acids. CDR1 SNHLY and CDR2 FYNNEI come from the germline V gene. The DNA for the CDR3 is TGTGCCAGCAGTGACCCCGGCAGAGCAGGTTCCAAAAACATTCAGTACTTC. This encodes CASSDPGRAGSKNIQYF.

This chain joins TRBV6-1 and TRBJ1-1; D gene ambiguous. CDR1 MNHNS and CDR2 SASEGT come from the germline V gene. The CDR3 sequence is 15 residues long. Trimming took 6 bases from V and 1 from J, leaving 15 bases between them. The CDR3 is CASSLDRWGNTEAFF. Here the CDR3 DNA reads TGTGCCAGCAGCCTTGATAGGTGGGGGAACACTGAAGCTTTCTTT.

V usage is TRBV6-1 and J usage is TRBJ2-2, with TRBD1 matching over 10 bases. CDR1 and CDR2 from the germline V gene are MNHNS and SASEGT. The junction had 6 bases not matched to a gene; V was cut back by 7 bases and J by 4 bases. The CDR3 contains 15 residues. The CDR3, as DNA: TGTGCCAGCAATATAAGACAGGGGGCCACCGGGGAGCTGTTTTTT. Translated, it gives CASNIRQGATGELFF.

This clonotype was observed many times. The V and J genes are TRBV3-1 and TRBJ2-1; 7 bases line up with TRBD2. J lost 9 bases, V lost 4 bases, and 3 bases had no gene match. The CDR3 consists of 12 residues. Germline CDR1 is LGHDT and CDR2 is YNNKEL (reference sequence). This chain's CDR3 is CASSPRGGEQFF. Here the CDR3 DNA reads TGTGCCAGCAGCCCGCGCGGGGGTGAGCAGTTCTTC.

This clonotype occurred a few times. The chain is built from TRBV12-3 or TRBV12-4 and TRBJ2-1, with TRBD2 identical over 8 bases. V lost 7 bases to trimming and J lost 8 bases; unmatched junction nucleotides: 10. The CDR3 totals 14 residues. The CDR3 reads CASKQRENWDEQFF. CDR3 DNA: TGTGCCAGCAAACAGCGGGAGAACTGGGATGAGCAGTTCTTC.

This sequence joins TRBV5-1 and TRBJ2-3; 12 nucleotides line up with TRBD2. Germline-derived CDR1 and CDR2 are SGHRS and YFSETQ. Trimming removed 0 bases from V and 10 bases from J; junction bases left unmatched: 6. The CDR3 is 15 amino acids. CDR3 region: CASSLGLAGEGSQYF. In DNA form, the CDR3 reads TGCGCCAGCAGCTTGGGACTAGCGGGAGAGGGATCGCAGTATTTT.

CDR3 coding DNA: TGTGCCAGCAGCTTACTAGCGACTGAGCAGTTCTTC. Translation gives CASSLLATEQFF. J is TRBJ2-1 and V is TRBV7-9; D is possibly TRBD2 (6 bases). The CDR3 consists of 12 residues. Between the trimmed V and J ends, which lost 2 bases and 9 bases, there was a span of 8 bases. In germline, CDR1 is SEHNR, CDR2 FQNEAQ (reference sequence).

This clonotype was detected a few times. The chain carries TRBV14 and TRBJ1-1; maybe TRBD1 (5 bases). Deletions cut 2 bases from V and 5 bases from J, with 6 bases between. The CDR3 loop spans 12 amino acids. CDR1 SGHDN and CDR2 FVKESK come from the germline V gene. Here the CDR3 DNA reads TGTGCCAGCAGCCAATGGGGGACTGAAGCTTTCTTT. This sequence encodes CASSQWGTEAFF.

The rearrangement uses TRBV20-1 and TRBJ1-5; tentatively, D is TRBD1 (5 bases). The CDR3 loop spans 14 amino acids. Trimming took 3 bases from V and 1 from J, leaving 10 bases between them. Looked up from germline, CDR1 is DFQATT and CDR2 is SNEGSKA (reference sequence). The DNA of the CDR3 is TGCAGTGCTAGTTCAGGGACCAGCAATCAGCCCCAGCATTTT. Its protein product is CSASSGTSNQPQHF.

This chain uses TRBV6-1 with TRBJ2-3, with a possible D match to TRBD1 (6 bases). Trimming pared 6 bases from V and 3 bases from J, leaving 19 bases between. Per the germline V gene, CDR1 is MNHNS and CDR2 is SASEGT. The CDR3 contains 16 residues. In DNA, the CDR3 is TGTGCCAGCAGCCTTACCGGGACAAGGCATACAGATACGCAGTATTTT. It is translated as CASSLTGTRHTDTQYF.

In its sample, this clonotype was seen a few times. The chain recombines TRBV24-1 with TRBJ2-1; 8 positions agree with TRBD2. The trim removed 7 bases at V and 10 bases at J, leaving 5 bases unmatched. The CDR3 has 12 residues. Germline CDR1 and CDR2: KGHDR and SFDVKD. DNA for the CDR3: TGTGCCACCAGAAGCGGGAGAGGAGAGCAGTTCTTC. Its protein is CATRSGRGEQFF.

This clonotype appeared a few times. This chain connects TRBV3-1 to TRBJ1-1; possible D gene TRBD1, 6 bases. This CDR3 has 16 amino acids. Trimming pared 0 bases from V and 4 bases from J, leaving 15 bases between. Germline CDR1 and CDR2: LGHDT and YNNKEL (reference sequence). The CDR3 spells CASSQEGGAPGTEAFF. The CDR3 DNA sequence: TGTGCCAGCAGCCAAGAAGGGGGAGCGCCAGGCACTGAAGCTTTCTTT.

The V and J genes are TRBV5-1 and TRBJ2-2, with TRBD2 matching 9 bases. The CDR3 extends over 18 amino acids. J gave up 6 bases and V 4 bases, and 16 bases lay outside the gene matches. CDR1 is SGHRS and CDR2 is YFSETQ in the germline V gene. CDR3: CASSPAGSAGGPSGELFF. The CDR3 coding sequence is TGCGCCAGCAGCCCCGCGGGTTCCGCGGGAGGGCCCTCCGGGGAGCTGTTTTTT.

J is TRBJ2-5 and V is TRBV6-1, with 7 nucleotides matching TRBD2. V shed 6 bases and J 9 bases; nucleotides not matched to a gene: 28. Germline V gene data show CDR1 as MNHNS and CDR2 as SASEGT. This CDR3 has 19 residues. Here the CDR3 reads CASSPDLGSTGFGEGAQYF. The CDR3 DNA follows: TGTGCCAGCAGCCCCGATCTTGGCTCTACTGGTTTCGGGGAGGGTGCCCAGTACTTC.

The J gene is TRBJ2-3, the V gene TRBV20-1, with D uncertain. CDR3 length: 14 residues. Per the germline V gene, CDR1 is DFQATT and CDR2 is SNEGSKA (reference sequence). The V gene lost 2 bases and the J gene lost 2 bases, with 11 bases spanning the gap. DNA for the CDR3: TGCAGTGCTAGACGACTGGCGGCCACAGATACGCAGTATTTT. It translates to CSARRLAATDTQYF.

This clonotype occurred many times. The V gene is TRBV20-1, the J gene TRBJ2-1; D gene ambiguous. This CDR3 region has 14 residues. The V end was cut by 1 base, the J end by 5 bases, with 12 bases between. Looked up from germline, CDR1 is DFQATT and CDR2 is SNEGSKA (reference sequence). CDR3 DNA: TGCAGTGCTAGAGGCGGACCGTTCAACAATGAGCAGTTCTTC. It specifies CSARGGPFNNEQFF.

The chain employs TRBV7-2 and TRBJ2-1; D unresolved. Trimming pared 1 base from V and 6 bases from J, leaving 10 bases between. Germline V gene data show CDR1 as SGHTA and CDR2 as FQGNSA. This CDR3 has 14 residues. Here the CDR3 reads CASSLDPSSNEQFF. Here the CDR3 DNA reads TGTGCCAGCAGCTTAGACCCCTCGTCCAATGAGCAGTTCTTC.

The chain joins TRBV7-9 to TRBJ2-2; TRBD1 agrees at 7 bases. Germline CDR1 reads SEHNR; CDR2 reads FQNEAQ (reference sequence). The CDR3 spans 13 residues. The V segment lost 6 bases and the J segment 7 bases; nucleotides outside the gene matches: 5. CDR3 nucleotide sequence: TGTGCCAGCAGTGGAACAGGGGACGGGGAGCTGTTTTTT. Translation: CASSGTGDGELFF.

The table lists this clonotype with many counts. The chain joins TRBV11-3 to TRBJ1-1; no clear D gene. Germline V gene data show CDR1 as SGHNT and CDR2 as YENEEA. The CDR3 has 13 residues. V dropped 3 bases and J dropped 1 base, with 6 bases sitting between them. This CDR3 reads CASSLLRNTEAFF. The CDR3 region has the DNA TGTGCCAGCAGCTTGTTGCGGAACACTGAAGCTTTCTTT.

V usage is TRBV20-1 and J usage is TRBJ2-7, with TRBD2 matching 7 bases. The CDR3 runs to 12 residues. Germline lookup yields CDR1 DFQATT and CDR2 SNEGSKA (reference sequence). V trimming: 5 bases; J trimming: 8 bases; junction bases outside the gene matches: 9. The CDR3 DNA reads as TGCAGTGCTCCTGGGGGAGGGGAACAGCAGTACTTC. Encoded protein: CSAPGGGEQQYF.

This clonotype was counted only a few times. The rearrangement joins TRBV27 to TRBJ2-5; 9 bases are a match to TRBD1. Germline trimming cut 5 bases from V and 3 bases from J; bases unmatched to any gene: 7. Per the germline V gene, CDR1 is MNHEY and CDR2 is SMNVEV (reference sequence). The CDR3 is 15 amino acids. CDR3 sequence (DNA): TGTGCCAGCAGTCCAGACAGGGGGTCCGAAGAGACCCAGTACTTC. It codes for CASSPDRGSEETQYF.

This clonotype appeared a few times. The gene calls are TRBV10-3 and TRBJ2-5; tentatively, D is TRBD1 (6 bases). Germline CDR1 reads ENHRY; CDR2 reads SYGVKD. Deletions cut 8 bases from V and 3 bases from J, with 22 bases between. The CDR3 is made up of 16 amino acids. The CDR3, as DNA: TGTGCCATCTCACCCCCGGGACATCCCAAAAAAGAGACCCAGTACTTC. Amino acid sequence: CAISPPGHPKKETQYF.

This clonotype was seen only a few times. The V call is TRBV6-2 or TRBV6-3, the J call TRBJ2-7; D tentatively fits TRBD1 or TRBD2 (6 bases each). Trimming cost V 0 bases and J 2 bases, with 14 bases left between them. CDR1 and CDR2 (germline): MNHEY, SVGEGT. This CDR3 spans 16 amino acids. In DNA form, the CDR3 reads TGTGCCAGCAGTTACTCACGGGGGCCCGGGGCCTACGAGCAGTACTTC. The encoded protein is CASSYSRGPGAYEQYF.

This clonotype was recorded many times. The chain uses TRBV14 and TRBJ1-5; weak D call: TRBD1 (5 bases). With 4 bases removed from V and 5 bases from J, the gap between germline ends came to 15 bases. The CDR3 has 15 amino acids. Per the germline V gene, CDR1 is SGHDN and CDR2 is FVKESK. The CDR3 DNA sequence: TGTGCCAGCAGCCCCGCGGGGGGTTATGATCAGCCCCAGCATTTT. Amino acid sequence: CASSPAGGYDQPQHF.